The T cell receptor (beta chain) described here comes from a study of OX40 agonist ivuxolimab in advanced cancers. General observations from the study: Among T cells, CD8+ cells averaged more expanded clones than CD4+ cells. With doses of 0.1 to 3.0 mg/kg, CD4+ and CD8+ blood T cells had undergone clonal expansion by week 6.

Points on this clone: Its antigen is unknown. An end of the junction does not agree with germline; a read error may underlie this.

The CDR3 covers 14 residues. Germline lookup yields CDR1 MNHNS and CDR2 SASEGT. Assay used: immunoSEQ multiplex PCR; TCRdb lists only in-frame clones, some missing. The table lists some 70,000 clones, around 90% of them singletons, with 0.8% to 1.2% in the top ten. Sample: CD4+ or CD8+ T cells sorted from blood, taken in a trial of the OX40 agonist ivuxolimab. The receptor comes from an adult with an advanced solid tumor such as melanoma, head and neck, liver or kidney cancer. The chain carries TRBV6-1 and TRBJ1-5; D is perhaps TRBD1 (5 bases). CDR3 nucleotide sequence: TGTGCCAGCAGCGAAGGACACCGGAATCAGCCCCAGCATTTT. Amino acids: CASSEGHRNQPQHF.